The 4 T cell receptor beta chains in this list originate from one sample, sequenced in a study of blood T cell repertoires in COVID-19. Sequencing used immunoSEQ multiplex PCR; TCRdb keeps in-frame clones, though not all of them. The top ten hold 43% of the sample, which has 50,000 to 80,000 clones, roughly 88% seen once. Source material: peripheral blood. The receptors here all came from an older woman with COVID-19, enrolled during active disease.

The CDR3 loop is CASSTLDRLSEAFF. The CDR3 bases are TGCGCCAGCAGCACCCTGGACAGGCTGAGTGAAGCTTTCTTT. The rearrangement links TRBV5-1 to TRBJ1-1, with 7 bases identical to TRBD1. The V and J ends lost 4 bases and 7 bases, in that order; junction bases with no gene match: 10. CDR1 is SGHRS, CDR2 YFSETQ, per germline. The CDR3 totals 14 residues.

This clone was seen only once. The chain couples TRBV7-9 to TRBJ1-5; 12 bases are a match to TRBD1. This CDR3 spans 18 amino acids. Germline V gives CDR1 SEHNR, CDR2 FQNEAQ (reference sequence). The junction had 7 bases not matched to a gene; V was cut back by 4 bases and J by 0 bases. DNA of the CDR3: TGTGCCAGCAGCTCCGGGACAGGGGGCCCTAATAGCAATCAGCCCCAGCATTTT. Protein: CASSSGTGGPNSNQPQHF.

The genes are TRBV7-9 and TRBJ1-2, with 8 bases aligning to TRBD1. The CDR3 is made up of 17 amino acids. The germline CDR1 and CDR2 sequences are SEHNR and FQNEAQ (reference sequence). Unmatched junction bases numbered 11, after V lost 5 bases and J lost 0 bases. The DNA for the CDR3 is TGTGCCAGCAGCGATCACAGGGGGGGCCTAGCTAACTATGGCTACACCTTC. It codes for CASSDHRGGLANYGYTF.

The chain joins TRBV4-3 to TRBJ1-6, with 7 positions matching TRBD1. The trim removed 1 base at V and 8 bases at J, leaving 5 bases unmatched. Germline-derived CDR1 and CDR2 are LGHNA and YSLEER. CDR3 length: 15 residues. The CDR3 nucleotides are TGCGCCAGCAGCCAAGGACAGGGAGGATATTCACCCCTCCACTTT. Translated, it gives CASSQGQGGYSPLHF.